This TCR beta chain was sequenced for a study of blood T cell repertoires in COVID-19. Study details: Spain, Italy and the United States supplied samples that represented acute and convalescent COVID-19. T cells, B-cell-depleted T cells, or PBMCs supplied cDNA or gDNA.

Patients from Seattle were sampled longitudinally, starting during active infection. V lost 0 bases and J 6 bases, leaving 13 bases between the germline ends. CDR3 length equals 14 residues. Germline assignment: CDR1 SGHDT and CDR2 YYEEEE. The authors' processing: Reference gene primer amplification yielded estimated nucleated cell counts. Sequencing used immunoSEQ multiplex PCR; TCRdb keeps in-frame clones, though not all of them. That table is the source of V, J and clone size, and D and trimming were worked out from the DNA. The sample carries about 240,000 clones, 75% to 85% recorded once. This chain links TRBV5-6 with TRBJ2-7; no firm D call. The sequencing sample was made of peripheral blood. The receptor was derived from a woman at least 80 years old with COVID-19, enrolled during active disease. CDR3 coding DNA: TGTGCCAGCAGCTTGGTTAGCCTAGTTCGCGAGCAGTACTTC. This encodes CASSLVSLVREQYF.